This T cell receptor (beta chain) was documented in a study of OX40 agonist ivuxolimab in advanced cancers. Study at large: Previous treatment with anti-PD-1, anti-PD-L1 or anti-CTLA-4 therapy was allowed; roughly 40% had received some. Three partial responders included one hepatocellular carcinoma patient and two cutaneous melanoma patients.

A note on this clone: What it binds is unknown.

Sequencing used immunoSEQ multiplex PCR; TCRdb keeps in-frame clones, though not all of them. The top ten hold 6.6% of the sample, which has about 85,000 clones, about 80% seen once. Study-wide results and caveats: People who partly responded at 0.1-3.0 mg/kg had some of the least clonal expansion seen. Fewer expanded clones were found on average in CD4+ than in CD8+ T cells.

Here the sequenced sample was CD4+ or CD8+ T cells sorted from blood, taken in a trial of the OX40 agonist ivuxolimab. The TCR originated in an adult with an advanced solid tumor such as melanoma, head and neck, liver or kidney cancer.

The CDR3 is CASSAAGVSTDTQYF. The CDR3 DNA follows: TGTGCCAGCAGTGCGGCAGGGGTTTCCACAGATACGCAGTATTTT. The J gene is TRBJ2-3, the V gene TRBV7-8, with D possibly matching TRBD1 (6 bases). V lost 6 bases and J 2 bases, leaving 15 bases between the germline ends. Germline CDR1 SGHVS, CDR2 FQNEAQ. CDR3 size: 15 residues.